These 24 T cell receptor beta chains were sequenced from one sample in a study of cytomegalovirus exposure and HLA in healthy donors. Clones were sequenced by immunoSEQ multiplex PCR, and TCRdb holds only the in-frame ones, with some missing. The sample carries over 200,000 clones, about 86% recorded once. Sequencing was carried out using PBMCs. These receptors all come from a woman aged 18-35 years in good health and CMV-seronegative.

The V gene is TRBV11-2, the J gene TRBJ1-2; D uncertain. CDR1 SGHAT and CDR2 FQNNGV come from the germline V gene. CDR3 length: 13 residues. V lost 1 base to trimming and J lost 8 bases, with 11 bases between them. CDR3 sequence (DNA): TGTGCCAGCAGCTTAGGTCCAGGAGGCGGCTACACCTTC. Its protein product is CASSLGPGGGYTF.

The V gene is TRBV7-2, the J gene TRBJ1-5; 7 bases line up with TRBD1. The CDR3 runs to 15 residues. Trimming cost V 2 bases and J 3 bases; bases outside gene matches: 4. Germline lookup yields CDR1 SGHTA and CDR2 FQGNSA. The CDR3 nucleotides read TGTGCCAGCAGCTTACTAGGGACAGTCAATCAGCCCCAGCATTTT. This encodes CASSLLGTVNQPQHF.

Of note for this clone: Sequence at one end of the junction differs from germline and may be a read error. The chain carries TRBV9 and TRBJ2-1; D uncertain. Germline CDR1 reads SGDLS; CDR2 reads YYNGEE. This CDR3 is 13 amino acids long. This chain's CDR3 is CASSVSPYNEQFF. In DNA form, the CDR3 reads TGTGCCAGCAGCGTATCCCCCTATAATGAGCAGTTCTTC.

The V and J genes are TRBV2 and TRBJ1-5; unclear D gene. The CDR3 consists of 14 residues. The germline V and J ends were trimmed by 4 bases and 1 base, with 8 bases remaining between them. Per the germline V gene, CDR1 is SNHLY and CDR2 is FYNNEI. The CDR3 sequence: CASSAEMSNQPQHF. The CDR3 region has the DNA TGTGCCAGCAGTGCGGAGATGAGCAATCAGCCCCAGCATTTT. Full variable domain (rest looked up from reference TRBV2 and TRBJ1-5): EPEVTQTPSHQVTQMGQEVILRCVPISNHLYFYWYRQILGQKVEFLVSFYNNEISEKSEIFDDQFSVERPDGSNFTLKIRSTKLEDSAMYFCASSAEMSNQPQHFGDGTRLSIL.

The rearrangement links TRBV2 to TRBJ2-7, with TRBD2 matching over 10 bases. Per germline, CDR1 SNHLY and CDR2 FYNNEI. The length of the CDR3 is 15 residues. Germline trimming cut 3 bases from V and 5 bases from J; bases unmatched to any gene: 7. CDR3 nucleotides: TGTGCCAGCAGTGATAATCTAGCGGGAGCTAACGAGCAGTACTTC. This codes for CASSDNLAGANEQYF.

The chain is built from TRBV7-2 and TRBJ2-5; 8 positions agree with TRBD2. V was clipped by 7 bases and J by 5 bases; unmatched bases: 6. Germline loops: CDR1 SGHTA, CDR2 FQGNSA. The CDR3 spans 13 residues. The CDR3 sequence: CASTPAGAETQYF. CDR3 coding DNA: TGTGCCAGCACCCCAGCGGGAGCCGAGACCCAGTACTTC.

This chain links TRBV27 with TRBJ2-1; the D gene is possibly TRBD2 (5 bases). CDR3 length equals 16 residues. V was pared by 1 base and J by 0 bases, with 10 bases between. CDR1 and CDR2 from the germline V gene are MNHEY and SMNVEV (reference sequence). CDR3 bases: TGTGCCAGCAGTTTATATAGCGCGCCCTCCTACAATGAGCAGTTCTTC. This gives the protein CASSLYSAPSYNEQFF.

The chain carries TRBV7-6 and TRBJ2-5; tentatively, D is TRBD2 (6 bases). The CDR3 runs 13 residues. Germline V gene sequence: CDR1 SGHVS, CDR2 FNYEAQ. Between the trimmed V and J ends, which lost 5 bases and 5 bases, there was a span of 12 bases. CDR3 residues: CASSRGRRETQYF. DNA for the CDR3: TGTGCCAGCAGCCGAGGGAGGAGGGAGACCCAGTACTTC.

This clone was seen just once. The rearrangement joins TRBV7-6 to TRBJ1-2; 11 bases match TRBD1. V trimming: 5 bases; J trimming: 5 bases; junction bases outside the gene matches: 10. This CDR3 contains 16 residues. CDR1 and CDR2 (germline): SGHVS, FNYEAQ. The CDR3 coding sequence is TGTGCCAGCAGCAATCAACCGGGACAGGGGGGTTATGGCTACACCTTC. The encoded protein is CASSNQPGQGGYGYTF.

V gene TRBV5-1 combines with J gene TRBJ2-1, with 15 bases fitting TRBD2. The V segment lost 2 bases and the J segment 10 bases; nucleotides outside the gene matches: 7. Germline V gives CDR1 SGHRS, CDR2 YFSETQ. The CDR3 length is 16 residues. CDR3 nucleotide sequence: TGCGCCAGCAGCTTCGATTCGGGACTAGCGGGAGGAGAGCAGTTCTTC. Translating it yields CASSFDSGLAGGEQFF.

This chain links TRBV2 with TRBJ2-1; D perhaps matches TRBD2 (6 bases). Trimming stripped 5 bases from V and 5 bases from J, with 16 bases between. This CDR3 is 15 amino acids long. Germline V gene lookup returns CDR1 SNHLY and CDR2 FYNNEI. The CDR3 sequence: CASSISGRINNEQFF. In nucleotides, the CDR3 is TGTGCCAGCAGTATTAGCGGCAGAATAAACAATGAGCAGTTCTTC.

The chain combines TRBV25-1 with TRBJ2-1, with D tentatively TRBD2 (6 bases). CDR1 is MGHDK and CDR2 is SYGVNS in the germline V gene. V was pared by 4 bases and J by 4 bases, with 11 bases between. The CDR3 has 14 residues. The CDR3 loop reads CASSGPTSYNEQFF. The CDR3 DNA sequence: TGTGCCAGCAGTGGGCCGACTAGTTACAATGAGCAGTTCTTC.

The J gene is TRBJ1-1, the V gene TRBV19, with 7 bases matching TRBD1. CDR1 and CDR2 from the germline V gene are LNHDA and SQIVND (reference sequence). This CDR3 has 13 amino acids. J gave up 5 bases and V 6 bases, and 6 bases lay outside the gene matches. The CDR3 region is CASSNSRGTEAFF. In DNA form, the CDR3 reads TGTGCCAGTAGCAACTCCAGGGGGACTGAAGCTTTCTTT. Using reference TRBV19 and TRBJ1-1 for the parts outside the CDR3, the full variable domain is DGGITQSPKYLFRKEGQNVTLSCEQNLNHDAMYWYRQDPGQGLRLIYYSQIVNDFQKGDIAEGYSVSREKKESFPLTVTSAQKNPTAFYLCASSNSRGTEAFFGQGTRLTVV.

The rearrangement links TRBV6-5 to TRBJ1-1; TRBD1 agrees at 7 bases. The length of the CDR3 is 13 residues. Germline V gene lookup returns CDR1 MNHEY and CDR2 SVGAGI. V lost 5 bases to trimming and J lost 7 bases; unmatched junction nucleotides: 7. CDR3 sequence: CASSPGTDFEAFF. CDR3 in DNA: TGTGCCAGCAGTCCGGGGACAGACTTTGAAGCTTTCTTT.

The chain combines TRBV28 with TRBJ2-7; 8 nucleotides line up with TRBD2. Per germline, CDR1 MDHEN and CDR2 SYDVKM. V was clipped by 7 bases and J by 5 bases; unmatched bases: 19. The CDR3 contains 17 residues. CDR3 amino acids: CASNPAGGAGSVHEQYF. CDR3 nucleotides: TGTGCCAGCAACCCTGCGGGGGGCGCAGGGAGTGTCCACGAGCAGTACTTC. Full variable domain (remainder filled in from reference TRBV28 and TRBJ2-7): DVKVTQSSRYLVKRTGEKVFLECVQDMDHENMFWYRQDPGLGLRLIYFSYDVKMKEKGDIPEGYSVSREKKERFSLILESASTNQTSMYLCASNPAGGAGSVHEQYFGPGTRLTVT.

The CDR3 loop reads CASSQFTGLAQGGNLYEQYF. As DNA, the CDR3 is TGTGCCAGCAGCCAATTTACCGGGTTAGCACAAGGGGGCAATCTCTACGAGCAGTACTTC. This chain links TRBV16 with TRBJ2-7; TRBD1 matches 7 bases. The V gene end was trimmed by 1 base and the J gene end by 3 bases; junction bases not matched to a gene: 21. The CDR3 runs to 20 residues. Germline V gene lookup returns CDR1 KGHSY and CDR2 FQNENV.

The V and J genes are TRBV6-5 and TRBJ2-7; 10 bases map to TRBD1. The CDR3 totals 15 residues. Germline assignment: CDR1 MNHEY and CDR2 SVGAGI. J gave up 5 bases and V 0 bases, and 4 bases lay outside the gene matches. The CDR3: CASSYSGTGVHEQYF. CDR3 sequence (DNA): TGTGCCAGCAGTTACTCCGGGACAGGGGTCCACGAGCAGTACTTC.

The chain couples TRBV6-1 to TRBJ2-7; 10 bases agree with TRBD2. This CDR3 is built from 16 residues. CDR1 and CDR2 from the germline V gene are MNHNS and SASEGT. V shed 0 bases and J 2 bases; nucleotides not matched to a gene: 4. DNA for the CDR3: TGTGCCAGCAGTGAAGCGCAAACTAGCGGGACCTACGAGCAGTACTTC. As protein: CASSEAQTSGTYEQYF.

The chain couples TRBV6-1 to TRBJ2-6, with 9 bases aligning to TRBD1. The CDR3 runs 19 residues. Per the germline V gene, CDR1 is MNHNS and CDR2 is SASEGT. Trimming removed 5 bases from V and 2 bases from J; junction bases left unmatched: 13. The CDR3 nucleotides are TGTGCCAGCAGTCAAGGGACGGGACAGGGATTAGCTGGGGCCAACGTCCTGACTTTC. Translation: CASSQGTGQGLAGANVLTF.

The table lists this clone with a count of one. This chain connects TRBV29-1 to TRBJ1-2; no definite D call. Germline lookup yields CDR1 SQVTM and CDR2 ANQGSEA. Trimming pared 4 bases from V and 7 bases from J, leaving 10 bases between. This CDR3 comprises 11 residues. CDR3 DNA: TGCAGCGTTGGGCCTCGGGGTGGCTACACCTTC. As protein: CSVGPRGGYTF. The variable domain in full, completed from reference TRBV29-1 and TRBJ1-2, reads SAVISQKPSRDICQRGTSLTIQCQVDSQVTMMFWYRQQPGQSLTLIATANQGSEATYESGFVIDKFPISRPNLTFSTLTVSNMSPEDSSIYLCSVGPRGGYTFGSGTRLTVV.

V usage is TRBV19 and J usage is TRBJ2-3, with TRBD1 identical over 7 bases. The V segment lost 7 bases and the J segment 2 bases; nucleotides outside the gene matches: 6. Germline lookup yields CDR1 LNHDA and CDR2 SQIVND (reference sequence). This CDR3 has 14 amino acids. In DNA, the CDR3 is TGTGCCAGTATCGACAGGGTGTACACAGATACGCAGTATTTT. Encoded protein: CASIDRVYTDTQYF.

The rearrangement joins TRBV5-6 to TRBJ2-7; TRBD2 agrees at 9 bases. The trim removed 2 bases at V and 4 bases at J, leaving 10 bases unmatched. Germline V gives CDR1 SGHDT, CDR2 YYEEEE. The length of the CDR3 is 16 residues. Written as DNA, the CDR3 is TGTGCCAGCAGCTTAGATGGGCGGGAGGGCACGTACGAGCAGTACTTC. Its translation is CASSLDGREGTYEQYF.

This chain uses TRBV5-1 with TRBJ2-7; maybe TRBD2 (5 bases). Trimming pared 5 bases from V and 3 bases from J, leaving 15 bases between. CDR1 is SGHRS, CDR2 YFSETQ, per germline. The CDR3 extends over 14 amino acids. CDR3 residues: CASSGTTSRYEQYF. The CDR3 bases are TGCGCCAGCAGTGGTACAACTAGTCGCTACGAGCAGTACTTC.

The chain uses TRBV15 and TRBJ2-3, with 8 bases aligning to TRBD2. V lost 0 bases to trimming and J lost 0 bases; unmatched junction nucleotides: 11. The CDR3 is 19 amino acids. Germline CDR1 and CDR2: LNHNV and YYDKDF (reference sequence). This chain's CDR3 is CATSRDAASGFPSTDTQYF. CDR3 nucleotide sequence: TGTGCCACCAGCAGAGATGCGGCTAGCGGGTTCCCTAGCACAGATACGCAGTATTTT.